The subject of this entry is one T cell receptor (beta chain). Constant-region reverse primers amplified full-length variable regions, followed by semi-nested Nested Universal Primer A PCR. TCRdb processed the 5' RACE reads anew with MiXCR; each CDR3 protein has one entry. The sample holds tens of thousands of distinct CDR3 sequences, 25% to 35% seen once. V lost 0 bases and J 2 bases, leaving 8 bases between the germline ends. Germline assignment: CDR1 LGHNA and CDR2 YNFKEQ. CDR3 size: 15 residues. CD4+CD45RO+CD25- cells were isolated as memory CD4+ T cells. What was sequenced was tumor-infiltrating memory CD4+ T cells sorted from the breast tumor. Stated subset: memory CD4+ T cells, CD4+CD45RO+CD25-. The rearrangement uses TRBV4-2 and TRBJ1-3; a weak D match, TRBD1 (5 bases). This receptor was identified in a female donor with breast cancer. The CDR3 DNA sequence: TGTGCCAGCAGCCAAGATGTGGGGCCTGGAAACACCATATATTTT. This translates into CASSQDVGPGNTIYF.